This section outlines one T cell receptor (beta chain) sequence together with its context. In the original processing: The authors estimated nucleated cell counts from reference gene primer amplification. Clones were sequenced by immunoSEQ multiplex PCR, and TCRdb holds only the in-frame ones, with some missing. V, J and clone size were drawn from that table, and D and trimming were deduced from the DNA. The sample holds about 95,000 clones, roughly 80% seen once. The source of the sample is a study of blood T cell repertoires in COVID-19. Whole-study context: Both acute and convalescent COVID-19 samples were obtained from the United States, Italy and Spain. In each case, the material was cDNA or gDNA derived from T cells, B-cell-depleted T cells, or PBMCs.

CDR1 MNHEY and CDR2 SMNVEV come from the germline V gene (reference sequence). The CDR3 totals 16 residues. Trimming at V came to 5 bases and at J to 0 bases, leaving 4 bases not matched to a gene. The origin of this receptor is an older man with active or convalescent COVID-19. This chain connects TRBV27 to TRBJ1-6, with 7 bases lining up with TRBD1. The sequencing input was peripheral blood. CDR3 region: CASSGRDSSYNSPLHF. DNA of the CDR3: TGTGCCAGCAGTGGAAGGGACAGCTCCTATAATTCACCCCTCCACTTT.